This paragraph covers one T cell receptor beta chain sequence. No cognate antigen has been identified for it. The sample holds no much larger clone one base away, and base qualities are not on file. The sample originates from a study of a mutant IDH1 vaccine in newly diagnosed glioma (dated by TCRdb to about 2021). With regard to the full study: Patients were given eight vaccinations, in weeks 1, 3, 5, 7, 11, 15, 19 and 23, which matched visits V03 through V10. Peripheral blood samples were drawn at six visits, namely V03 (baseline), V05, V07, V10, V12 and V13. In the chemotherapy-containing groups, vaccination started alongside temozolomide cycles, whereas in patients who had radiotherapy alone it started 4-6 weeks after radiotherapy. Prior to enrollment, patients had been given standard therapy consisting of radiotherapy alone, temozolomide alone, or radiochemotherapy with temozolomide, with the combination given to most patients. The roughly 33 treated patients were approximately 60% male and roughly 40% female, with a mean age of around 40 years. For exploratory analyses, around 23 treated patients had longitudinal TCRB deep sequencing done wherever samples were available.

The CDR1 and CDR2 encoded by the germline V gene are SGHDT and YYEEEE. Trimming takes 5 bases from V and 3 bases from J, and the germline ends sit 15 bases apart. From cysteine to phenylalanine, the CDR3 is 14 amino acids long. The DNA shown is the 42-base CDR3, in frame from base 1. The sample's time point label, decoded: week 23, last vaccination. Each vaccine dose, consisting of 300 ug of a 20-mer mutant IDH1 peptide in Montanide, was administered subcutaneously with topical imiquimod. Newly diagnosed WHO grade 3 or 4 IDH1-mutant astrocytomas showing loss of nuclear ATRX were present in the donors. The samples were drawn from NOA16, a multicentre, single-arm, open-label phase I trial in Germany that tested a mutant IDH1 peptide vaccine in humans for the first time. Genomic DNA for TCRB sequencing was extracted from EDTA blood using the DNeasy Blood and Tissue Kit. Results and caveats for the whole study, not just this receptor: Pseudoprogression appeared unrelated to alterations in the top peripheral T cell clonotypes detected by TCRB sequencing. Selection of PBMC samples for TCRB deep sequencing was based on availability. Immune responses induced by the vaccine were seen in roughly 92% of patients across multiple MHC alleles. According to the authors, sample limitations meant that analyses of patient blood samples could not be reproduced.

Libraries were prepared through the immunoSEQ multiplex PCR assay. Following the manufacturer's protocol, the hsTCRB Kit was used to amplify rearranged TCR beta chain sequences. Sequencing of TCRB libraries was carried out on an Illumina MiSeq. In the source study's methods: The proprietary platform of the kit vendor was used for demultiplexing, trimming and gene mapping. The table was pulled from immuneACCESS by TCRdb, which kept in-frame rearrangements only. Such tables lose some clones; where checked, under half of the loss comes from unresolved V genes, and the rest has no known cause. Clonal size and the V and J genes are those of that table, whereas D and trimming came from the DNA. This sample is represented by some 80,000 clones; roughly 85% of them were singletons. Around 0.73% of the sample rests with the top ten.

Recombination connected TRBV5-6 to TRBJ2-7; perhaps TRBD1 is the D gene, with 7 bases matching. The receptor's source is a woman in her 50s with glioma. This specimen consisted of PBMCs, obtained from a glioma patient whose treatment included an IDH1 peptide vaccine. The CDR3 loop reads CASSLGGGFYEQYF. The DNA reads TGTGCCAGCAGTTTAGGAGGGGGCTTCTACGAGCAGTACTTC. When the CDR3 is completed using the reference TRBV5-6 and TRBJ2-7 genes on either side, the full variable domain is DAGVTQSPTHLIKTRGQQVTLRCSPKSGHDTVSWYQQALGQGPQFIFQYYEEEERQRGNFPDRFSGHQFPNYSSELNVNALLLGDSALYLCASSLGGGFYEQYFGPGTRLTVT.